The 10 T cell receptor beta chains presented below share a single source sample, sequenced in a study of graft-versus-host responses after intestinal transplantation. The table came from immunoSEQ multiplex PCR; TCRdb's copy has only in-frame clones and leaves some out. Among about 98,000 clones, roughly 82% were seen once, and the ten largest hold almost 1.5%. The material sequenced was PBMCs, taken 255 days after intestinal transplant. These TCRs come from a human patient who received an intestinal transplant, so some T cells may come from the graft donor.

The CDR3 DNA reads as TGTGCCAGCAGCGCTAGCGGGGGTACCACAGATACGCAGTATTTT. This codes for CASSASGGTTDTQYF. The chain combines TRBV9 with TRBJ2-3; 10 bases align to TRBD2. V was pared by 3 bases and J by 2 bases, with 3 bases of the junction left unmatched. The CDR3 runs to 15 residues. Germline CDR1 reads SGDLS; CDR2 reads YYNGEE. Full variable domain (outside the CDR3, taken from reference TRBV9 and TRBJ2-3): DSGVTQTPKHLITATGQRVTLRCSPRSGDLSVYWYQQSLDQGLQFLIQYYNGEERAKGNILERFSAQQFPDLHSELNLSSLELGDSALYFCASSASGGTTDTQYFGPGTRLTVL.

The CDR3, as DNA: TGTGCCAGCAGTTGGGACAGGGAGGGGCAGCCCCAGCATTTT. Amino acids: CASSWDREGQPQHF. The chain links TRBV28 to TRBJ1-5, with 9 bases that match TRBD1. This CDR3 contains 14 residues. From germline, CDR1 is MDHEN and CDR2 SYDVKM. The trim removed 4 bases at V and 7 bases at J, leaving 5 bases unmatched.

V gene TRBV27 combines with J gene TRBJ2-5; 7 bases map to TRBD2. Germline V gene data show CDR1 as MNHEY and CDR2 as SMNVEV (reference sequence). The CDR3 covers 15 residues. J lost 2 bases, V lost 4 bases, and 7 bases had no gene match. The CDR3: CASSWTPSGQETQYF. DNA for the CDR3: TGTGCCAGCAGTTGGACCCCTAGCGGACAAGAGACCCAGTACTTC.

The chain has TRBV4-1 and TRBJ2-2; TRBD2 matches at 9 bases. Germline values: CDR1 MGHRA, CDR2 YSYEKL. The CDR3 is 19 amino acids. Germline trimming cut 0 bases from V and 7 bases from J; bases unmatched to any gene: 15. For the CDR3, the DNA is TGCGCCAGCAGCCAAGACGTTCTGAGCGGGGGGTGGCACCACGGGGAGCTGTTTTTT. Encoded protein: CASSQDVLSGGWHHGELFF.

This clone was recorded only once. The junction does not match germline at one end; this may be a read error. The rearrangement joins TRBV7-7 to TRBJ2-3; D tentatively reads TRBD1 or TRBD2 (5 bases each). Germline CDR1 SSHAT, CDR2 FNYEAQ (reference sequence). This CDR3 is built from 14 residues. CDR3 region: CASSSTGTTDTQYF. The CDR3 DNA is TGTGCTAGCAGCTCAACCGGGACCACAGATACGCAGTATTTT.

The gene calls are TRBV12-5 and TRBJ1-1; 11 bases line up with TRBD1. J was trimmed by 3 bases and V by 7 bases; bases with no gene match: 13. The CDR3 has 17 amino acids. In germline, CDR1 is LGHNT, CDR2 FRNRAP. CDR3 DNA: TGTGCTAGTGCCCTCGGACAGGGGGCGCAGGGCGACACTGAAGCTTTCTTT. It is translated as CASALGQGAQGDTEAFF.

V usage is TRBV6-5 and J usage is TRBJ2-2; D is perhaps TRBD1 (6 bases). CDR1 is MNHEY, CDR2 SVGAGI, per germline. This CDR3 has 12 amino acids. Trimming left V 5 bases short and J 12 bases short, with 13 bases between. CDR3 loop: CASSLTQGQLFF. The CDR3 DNA reads as TGTGCCAGCAGTCTCACACAGGGACAGCTGTTTTTT.

The chain employs TRBV4-1 and TRBJ2-5; 10 bases match TRBD2. Looked up from germline, CDR1 is MGHRA and CDR2 is YSYEKL. Germline trimming cut 0 bases from V and 2 bases from J; bases unmatched to any gene: 9. The CDR3 covers 18 residues. The CDR3 protein is CASSQEGLAGAYQETQYF. For the CDR3, the DNA is TGCGCCAGCAGCCAAGAAGGCCTAGCGGGGGCCTATCAAGAGACCCAGTACTTC.

The V and J genes are TRBV15 and TRBJ2-1; 9 bases map to TRBD1. Germline V CDR1 and CDR2: LNHNV, YYDKDF (reference sequence). V lost 3 bases, J lost 7 bases, and 4 bases stayed unmatched. The CDR3 extends over 14 amino acids. The CDR3 DNA is TGTGCCACCAGCAGTAGACAGGGGGTTAATGAGCAGTTCTTC. Protein sequence: CATSSRQGVNEQFF.

This clone was detected only a few times. This chain connects TRBV30 to TRBJ1-2, with a weak D call TRBD1 (5 bases). The CDR3 has 11 residues. V was clipped by 1 base and J by 8 bases, with 8 bases between them. Looked up from germline, CDR1 is GTSNPN and CDR2 is SVGIG (reference sequence). DNA for the CDR3: TGTGCCTGGAGTGGGGGCGGGGGCTACACCTTC. It specifies CAWSGGGGYTF.